This T cell receptor (beta chain) was sequenced in a study of blood T cell repertoires in COVID-19. Overall study context: The origin of the acute and convalescent COVID-19 samples was the United States, Italy and Spain. PBMCs, B-cell-depleted T cells, or T cells provided the cDNA or gDNA that made up the material.

The V end was cut by 1 base, the J end by 4 bases, with 13 bases between. CDR3 length: 15 amino acids. Germline V CDR1 and CDR2: LGHNA, YNFKEQ. Methods used by the authors: Researchers report that nucleated cell counts were estimated from reference gene primer amplification. This table comes from immunoSEQ multiplex PCR, and its TCRdb copy is limited to in-frame clones, with some not included. V and J calls and clone size are as listed in that table; D and trimming were resolved from the DNA. Of 200,000 to 250,000 clones in the sample, just under 85% are singletons; the top ten hold approximately 15%. Those who participated ranged in age from roughly 18 to 89 years and resided in about two dozen US areas.

Material for sequencing was PBMCs or T cells enriched from blood (not recorded which). This clonotype originated in a man aged 35-49 years who had recovered from COVID-19. This chain links TRBV4-2 with TRBJ1-2, with D uncertain. This chain's CDR3 is CASSQAMVDTYGYTF. The CDR3 nucleotides read TGTGCCAGCAGCCAAGCGATGGTCGACACCTATGGCTACACCTTC.